A single sample is the source of the 27 T cell receptor beta chains below, sequenced in a study of blood T cell repertoires in COVID-19. Libraries were prepared by immunoSEQ multiplex PCR; TCRdb keeps only in-frame clonotypes and omits some of them. In the table there are hundreds of thousands of clones, roughly 80% of which are singletons. The sequencing sample was made of PBMCs or T cells enriched from blood (not recorded which). These receptors were taken from a man between 35 and 55 years old who had been exposed to COVID-19.

This rearrangement joins TRBV6-6 to TRBJ1-2; 7 bases line up with TRBD1. CDR1 is MNHNY and CDR2 is SVGAGI in the germline V gene (reference sequence). The J segment lost 1 base and the V segment lost 5 bases, leaving 16 bases of the junction unmatched. This CDR3 has 18 residues. This CDR3 reads CASSQTVPGQRSNYGYTF. The CDR3 nucleotides are TGTGCCAGCAGTCAGACAGTACCGGGACAGCGGAGTAACTATGGCTACACCTTC.

The V gene is TRBV27, the J gene TRBJ1-4; TRBD1 is a possible D gene (5 bases). The CDR3 is 17 amino acids. Trimming stripped 5 bases from V and 8 bases from J, with 24 bases between. The germline V gene encodes CDR1 MNHEY and CDR2 SMNVEV (reference sequence). CDR3 amino acids: CASSRQTLRGSREKLFF. The CDR3 DNA sequence: TGTGCCAGCAGTCGACAGACCCTAAGGGGATCCCGGGAAAAACTGTTTTTT.

The table lists this clone with many counts. The chain has TRBV19 and TRBJ1-2; D is unresolved. Per germline, CDR1 LNHDA and CDR2 SQIVND (reference sequence). V shed 5 bases and J shed 0 bases, with 10 bases lying between them. This CDR3 is built from 14 residues. CDR3 DNA sequence: TGTGCCAGTAGTGTTCCGGGGACTAACTATGGCTACACCTTC. This encodes CASSVPGTNYGYTF.

The rearrangement joins TRBV7-6 to TRBJ1-3; no clear D gene. From germline, CDR1 is SGHVS and CDR2 FNYEAQ. The CDR3 is 16 residues long. V lost 1 base and J lost 8, with 18 bases in between. CDR3 nucleotide sequence: TGTGCCAGCAGCTTAGACCGACTCGGATCCGGTCACACCATATATTTT. Protein sequence: CASSLDRLGSGHTIYF.

Turning to this clone: At one end the junction does not follow the germline gene, possibly because of a read error. The chain has TRBV28 and TRBJ2-3; TRBD2 matches 9 bases. Germline CDR1 and CDR2: MDHEN and SYDVKM. CDR3 size: 13 residues. The CDR3 DNA sequence: TGTGCCAGCAGAGGGGGAGCGGGAGGCCTTACTCAGTTT. Protein product: CASRGGAGGLTQF.

The chain couples TRBV12-3 or TRBV12-4 to TRBJ1-1; D ambiguous. The CDR3 has 13 residues. Trimming removed 3 bases at V and 5 bases at J, with 10 bases between. The CDR3: CASSFNGETEAFF. For the CDR3, the DNA is TGTGCCAGCAGTTTTAACGGGGAAACTGAAGCTTTCTTT.

The rearrangement joins TRBV4-2 to TRBJ2-7; 7 bases agree with TRBD2. The CDR3 is 15 residues long. In germline, CDR1 is LGHNA, CDR2 YNFKEQ. The junction had 9 bases not matched to a gene; V was cut back by 6 bases and J by 1 base. The CDR3 DNA reads TGTGCCAGCAGGAAAACCCTAGCGGAATCCTACGAGCAGTACTTC. It is translated as CASRKTLAESYEQYF.

V usage is TRBV7-3 and J usage is TRBJ2-7; D is unresolved. Germline CDR1 SGHTA, CDR2 FQGTGA. The V end was cut by 1 base, the J end by 2 bases, with 12 bases between. CDR3 length equals 15 residues. CDR3 nucleotide sequence: TGTGCCAGCAGCTTAAATCGGGTAGGCACCTACGAGCAGTACTTC. Protein sequence: CASSLNRVGTYEQYF.

The rearrangement links TRBV5-6 to TRBJ2-7; 7 bases align to TRBD1. The ends lost 5 bases at V and 6 bases at J; junction bases unmatched: 5. Germline CDR1 is SGHDT and CDR2 is YYEEEE. This CDR3 has 12 amino acids. The CDR3 coding sequence is TGTGCCAGCAGGCAGGGGGTCTTCGAGCAGTACTTC. Translation: CASRQGVFEQYF.

V gene TRBV19 combines with J gene TRBJ2-2, with 7 nucleotides matching TRBD1. The germline CDR1 and CDR2 sequences are LNHDA and SQIVND (reference sequence). Losses at the gene ends were 6 bases for V and 2 bases for J; bases not matched to a gene: 12. The CDR3 covers 17 residues. The CDR3 here is CASRRSGQIVNTGELFF. As DNA, the CDR3 is TGTGCCAGTAGAAGATCGGGACAGATAGTAAACACCGGGGAGCTGTTTTTT.

The genes are TRBV5-1 and TRBJ2-5; TRBD1 might be the D (5 bases). This CDR3 is 15 amino acids long. CDR1 and CDR2 from the germline V gene are SGHRS and YFSETQ. With 3 bases removed from V and 5 bases from J, the gap between germline ends came to 17 bases. The CDR3 DNA reads as TGCGCCAGCAGCTATGGGGCAGGGCCGTCGGAGACCCAGTACTTC. Its protein is CASSYGAGPSETQYF.

The rearrangement links TRBV30 to TRBJ1-5; no clear D. Germline V gene data show CDR1 as GTSNPN and CDR2 as SVGIG (reference sequence). The CDR3 sequence is 14 residues long. Trimming stripped 0 bases from V and 4 bases from J, with 10 bases between. As DNA, the CDR3 is TGTGCCTGGAGTGTAACAAAAATTAATCAGCCCCAGCATTTT. The encoded protein is CAWSVTKINQPQHF.

V is TRBV6-5 and J is TRBJ1-5; 9 positions match TRBD1. V was clipped by 6 bases and J by 5 bases; unmatched bases: 5. This CDR3 is built from 14 residues. CDR1 and CDR2 (germline): MNHEY, SVGAGI. The CDR3 sequence: CASSTGGWDQPQHF. As DNA, the CDR3 is TGTGCCAGCAGCACAGGGGGCTGGGATCAGCCCCAGCATTTT.

V usage is TRBV6-5 and J usage is TRBJ2-5; D is uncertain. CDR1 is MNHEY, CDR2 SVGAGI, per germline. V was shortened by 7 bases and J by 7 bases, with 10 bases between the two germline ends. This CDR3 region has 11 residues. This CDR3 is CASKQMGTQYF. As DNA, the CDR3 is TGTGCCAGCAAACAGATGGGGACCCAGTACTTC.

The chain combines TRBV9 with TRBJ1-2; D gene uncertain. This CDR3 spans 15 amino acids. V dropped 0 bases and J dropped 5 bases, with 14 bases sitting between them. Germline V gene sequence: CDR1 SGDLS, CDR2 YYNGEE. The CDR3 loop is CASSVGLDSPYGYTF. For the CDR3, the DNA is TGTGCCAGCAGCGTAGGACTGGATAGCCCTTATGGCTACACCTTC.

The chain couples TRBV19 to TRBJ2-2, with D perhaps TRBD1 (5 bases). There are 15 residues in the CDR3. V was clipped by 2 bases and J by 4 bases, with 11 bases between them. Germline assignment: CDR1 LNHDA and CDR2 SQIVND (reference sequence). The chain's CDR3 is CASSIQGSRTGELFF. CDR3 DNA: TGTGCCAGTAGTATACAGGGAAGCCGCACCGGGGAGCTGTTTTTT.

The chain joins TRBV11-2 to TRBJ2-2; 8 bases map to TRBD2. The V and J ends lost 3 bases and 3 bases, in that order; junction bases with no gene match: 6. This CDR3 spans 16 amino acids. Germline loops: CDR1 SGHAT, CDR2 FQNNGV. CDR3: CASSFASGSDTGELFF. The DNA for the CDR3 is TGTGCCAGCAGCTTTGCCAGCGGGAGCGACACCGGGGAGCTGTTTTTT.

This clone has a handful of counts. The chain recombines TRBV4-2 with TRBJ2-7, with TRBD2 matching 7 bases. The trim removed 5 bases at V and 2 bases at J, leaving 9 bases unmatched. The CDR3 has 15 residues. Germline CDR1 LGHNA, CDR2 YNFKEQ. The CDR3 loop reads CASSLLAQTTYEQYF. The DNA of the CDR3 is TGTGCCAGCAGCTTACTAGCGCAAACCACCTACGAGCAGTACTTC.

V and J are TRBV27 and TRBJ2-7; TRBD1 is a possible D gene (7 bases). CDR1 is MNHEY, CDR2 SMNVEV, per germline (reference sequence). The CDR3 has 15 amino acids. V lost 6 bases and J lost 3, with 18 bases in between. CDR3 protein: CASRDVQGGLYEQYF. DNA of the CDR3: TGTGCCAGCAGGGACGTGCAGGGGGGACTCTACGAGCAGTACTTC.

The chain employs TRBV9 and TRBJ2-1, with a possible D match to TRBD1 (6 bases). V shed 7 bases and J shed 0 bases, with 14 bases lying between them. The CDR3 has 15 amino acids. CDR1 SGDLS and CDR2 YYNGEE come from the germline V gene. CDR3 amino acids: CASGGQGSSYNEQFF. CDR3 nucleotides: TGTGCCAGCGGAGGCCAGGGGAGCTCCTACAATGAGCAGTTCTTC.

The chain links TRBV2 to TRBJ2-6; TRBD1 might be the D (5 bases). CDR1 is SNHLY and CDR2 is FYNNEI in the germline V gene. The CDR3 sequence is 15 residues long. Trimming took 6 bases from V and 2 from J, leaving 11 bases between them. The CDR3 bases are TGTGCCAGCAGCGCAGACAGACCTGGGGCCAACGTCCTGACTTTC. This encodes CASSADRPGANVLTF.

The chain links TRBV6-6 to TRBJ1-5; possibly TRBD1 for D (6 bases). Trimming pared 8 bases from V and 6 bases from J, leaving 14 bases between. Germline values: CDR1 MNHNY, CDR2 SVGAGI (reference sequence). The CDR3 spans 13 residues. DNA of the CDR3: TGTGCCAGCGGATGGGGAGGGGGTCAGCCCCAGCATTTT. Translation: CASGWGGGQPQHF.

The chain is built from TRBV5-1 and TRBJ2-7, with 7 nucleotides matching TRBD1. The germline V gene has CDR1 SGHRS and CDR2 YFSETQ. The CDR3 contains 16 residues. With V trimmed by 4 bases and J by 4 bases, 14 bases remained unmatched. The CDR3 DNA reads as TGCGCCAGCAGCCCTAGACTCGACAGGGACGAATACGAGCAGTACTTC. Its protein is CASSPRLDRDEYEQYF.

This clone was picked up one time. This sequence joins TRBV10-1 and TRBJ2-1; TRBD2 matches 9 bases. Trimming cost V 4 bases and J 8 bases; bases outside gene matches: 6. This CDR3 region has 14 residues. Germline V CDR1 and CDR2: WNHNN, SYGVQD (reference sequence). CDR3 coding DNA: TGCGCCAGCAGTGTGGGACTAGCCCCCCATGAGCAGTTCTTC. Residues: CASSVGLAPHEQFF.

The V gene is TRBV12-3 or TRBV12-4, the J gene TRBJ1-4; 7 bases match TRBD1. The J segment lost 14 bases and the V segment lost 4 bases, leaving 7 bases of the junction unmatched. The CDR3 sequence is 12 residues long. CDR3 DNA sequence: TGTGCCAGCAGTTCCCCGACAGGGACCCTGTTTTTT. Translation: CASSSPTGTLFF.

V and J are TRBV30 and TRBJ2-5, with 7 bases fitting TRBD1. The length of the CDR3 is 13 residues. CDR1 is GTSNPN and CDR2 is SVGIG in the germline V gene (reference sequence). The V and J ends lost 3 bases and 1 base, in that order; junction bases with no gene match: 2. The CDR3 here is CAWRGQPQETQYF. CDR3 nucleotide sequence: TGTGCCTGGAGGGGACAGCCCCAAGAGACCCAGTACTTC.

Here the CDR3 reads CASSLIPRSRSKNIQYF. As DNA, the CDR3 is TGTGCCAGCAGCTTAATCCCGAGGTCGAGGAGCAAAAACATTCAGTACTTC. The chain has TRBV11-2 and TRBJ2-4; D unclear. CDR3 size: 17 residues. V was clipped by 2 bases and J by 3 bases, with 17 bases between them. Germline-derived CDR1 and CDR2 are SGHAT and FQNNGV.